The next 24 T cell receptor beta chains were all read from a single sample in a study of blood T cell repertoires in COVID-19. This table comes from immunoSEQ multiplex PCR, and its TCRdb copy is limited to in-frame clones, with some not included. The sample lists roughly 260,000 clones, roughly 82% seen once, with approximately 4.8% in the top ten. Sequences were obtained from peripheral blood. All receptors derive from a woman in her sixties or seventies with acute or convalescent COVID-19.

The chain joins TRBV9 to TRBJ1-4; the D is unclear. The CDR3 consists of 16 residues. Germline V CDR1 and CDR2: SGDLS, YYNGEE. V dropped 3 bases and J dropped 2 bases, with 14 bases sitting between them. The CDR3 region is CASSAFEGRTNEKLFF. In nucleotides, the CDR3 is TGTGCCAGCAGCGCTTTTGAGGGAAGGACTAATGAAAAACTGTTTTTT.

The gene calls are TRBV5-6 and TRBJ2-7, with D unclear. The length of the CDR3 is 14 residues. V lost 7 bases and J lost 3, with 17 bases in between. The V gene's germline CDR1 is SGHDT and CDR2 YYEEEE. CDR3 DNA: TGTGCCAGCCGCCAGTCCATAACAAACTACGAGCAGTACTTC. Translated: CASRQSITNYEQYF.

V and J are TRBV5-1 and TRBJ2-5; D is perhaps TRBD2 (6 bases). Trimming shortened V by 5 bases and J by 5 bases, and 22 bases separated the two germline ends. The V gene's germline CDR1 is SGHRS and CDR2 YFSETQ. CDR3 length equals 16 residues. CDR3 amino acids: CASSNRNGGSEETQYF. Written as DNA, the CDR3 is TGCGCCAGCAGTAACCGGAATGGGGGGTCGGAGGAGACCCAGTACTTC.

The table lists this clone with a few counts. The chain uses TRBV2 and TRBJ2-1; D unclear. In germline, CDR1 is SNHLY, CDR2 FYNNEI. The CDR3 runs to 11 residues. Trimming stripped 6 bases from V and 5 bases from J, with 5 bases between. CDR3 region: CASRQHNEQFF. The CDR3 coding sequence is TGTGCCAGCAGACAGCACAATGAGCAGTTCTTC. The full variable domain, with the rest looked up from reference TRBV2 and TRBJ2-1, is EPEVTQTPSHQVTQMGQEVILRCVPISNHLYFYWYRQILGQKVEFLVSFYNNEISEKSEIFDDQFSVERPDGSNFTLKIRSTKLEDSAMYFCASRQHNEQFFGPGTRLTVL.

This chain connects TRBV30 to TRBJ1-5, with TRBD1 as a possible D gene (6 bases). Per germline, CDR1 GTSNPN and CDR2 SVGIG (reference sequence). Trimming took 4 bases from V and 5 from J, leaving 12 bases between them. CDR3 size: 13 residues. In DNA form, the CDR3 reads TGTGCCTGGACATGGGGACATGATCAGCCCCAGCATTTT. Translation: CAWTWGHDQPQHF. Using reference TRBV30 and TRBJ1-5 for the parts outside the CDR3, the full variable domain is SQTIHQWPATLVQPVGSPLSLECTVEGTSNPNLYWYRQAAGRGLQLLFYSVGIGQISSEVPQNLSASRPQDRQFILSSKKLLLSDSGFYLCAWTWGHDQPQHFGDGTRLSIL.

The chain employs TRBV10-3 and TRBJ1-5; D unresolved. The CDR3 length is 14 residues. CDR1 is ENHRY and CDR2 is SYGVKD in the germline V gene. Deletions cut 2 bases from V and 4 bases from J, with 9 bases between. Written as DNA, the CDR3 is TGTGCCATCAGTGAGGGACTCGAAAATCAGCCCCAGCATTTT. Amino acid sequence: CAISEGLENQPQHF.

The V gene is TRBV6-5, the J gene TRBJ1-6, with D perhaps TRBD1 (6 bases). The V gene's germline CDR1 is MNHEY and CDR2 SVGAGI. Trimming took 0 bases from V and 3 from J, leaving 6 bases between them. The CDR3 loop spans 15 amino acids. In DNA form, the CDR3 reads TGTGCCAGCAGTTACTCGGACAGCTATAATTCACCCCTCCACTTT. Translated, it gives CASSYSDSYNSPLHF.

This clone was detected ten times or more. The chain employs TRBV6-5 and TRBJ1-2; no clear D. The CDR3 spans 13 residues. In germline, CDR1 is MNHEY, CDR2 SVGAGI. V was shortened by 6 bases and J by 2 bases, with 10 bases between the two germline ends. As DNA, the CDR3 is TGTGCCAGCAGACTGCGAACCAACTATGGCTACACCTTC. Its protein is CASRLRTNYGYTF.

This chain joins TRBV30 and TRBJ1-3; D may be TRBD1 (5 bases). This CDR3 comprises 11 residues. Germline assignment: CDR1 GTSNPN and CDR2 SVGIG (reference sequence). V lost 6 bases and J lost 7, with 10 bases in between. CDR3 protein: CACLGANTIYF. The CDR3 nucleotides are TGTGCCTGTCTTGGGGCTAACACCATATATTTT.

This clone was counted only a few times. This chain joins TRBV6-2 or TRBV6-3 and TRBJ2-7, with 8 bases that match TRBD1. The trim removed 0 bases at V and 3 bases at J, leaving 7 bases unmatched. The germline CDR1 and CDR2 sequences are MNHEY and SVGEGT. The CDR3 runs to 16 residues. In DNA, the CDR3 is TGTGCCAGCAGTTACTCGAGAATACAGGGGGACTACGAGCAGTACTTC. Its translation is CASSYSRIQGDYEQYF.

Here the CDR3 reads CASSLDSAGYEQYF. CDR3 nucleotide sequence: TGTGCCAGCAGCTTAGATTCGGCCGGGTACGAGCAGTACTTC. The chain employs TRBV7-2 and TRBJ2-7, with D uncertain. The V and J ends lost 1 base and 4 bases respectively, with 11 bases between them. Germline values: CDR1 SGHTA, CDR2 FQGNSA. The CDR3 contains 14 residues.

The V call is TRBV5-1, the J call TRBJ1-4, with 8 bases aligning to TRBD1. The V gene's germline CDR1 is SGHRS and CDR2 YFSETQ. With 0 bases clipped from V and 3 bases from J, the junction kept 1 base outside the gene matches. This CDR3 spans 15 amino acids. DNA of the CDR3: TGCGCCAGCAGCTTGGGGACAGGGCCTAATGAAAAACTGTTTTTT. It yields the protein CASSLGTGPNEKLFF.

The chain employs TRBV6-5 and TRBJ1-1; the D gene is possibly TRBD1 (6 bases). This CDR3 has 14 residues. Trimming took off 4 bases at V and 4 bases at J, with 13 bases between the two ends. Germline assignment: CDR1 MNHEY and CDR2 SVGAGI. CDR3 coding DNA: TGTGCCAGCAGTTTAACTGGGGGGGCCACTGAAGCTTTCTTT. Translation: CASSLTGGATEAFF.

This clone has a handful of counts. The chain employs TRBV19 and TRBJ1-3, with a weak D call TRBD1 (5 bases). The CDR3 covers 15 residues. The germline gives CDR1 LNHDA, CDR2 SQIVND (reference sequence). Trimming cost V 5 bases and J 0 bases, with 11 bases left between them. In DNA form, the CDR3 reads TGTGCCAGTAGTGGGGACTTGAGCTCTGGAAACACCATATATTTT. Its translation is CASSGDLSSGNTIYF.

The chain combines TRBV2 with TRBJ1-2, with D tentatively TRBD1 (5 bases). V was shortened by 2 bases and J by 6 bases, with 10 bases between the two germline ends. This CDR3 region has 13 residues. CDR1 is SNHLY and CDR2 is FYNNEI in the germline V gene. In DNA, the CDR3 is TGTGCCAGCAGTGAACAGGGTTTCGATGGCTACACCTTC. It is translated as CASSEQGFDGYTF.

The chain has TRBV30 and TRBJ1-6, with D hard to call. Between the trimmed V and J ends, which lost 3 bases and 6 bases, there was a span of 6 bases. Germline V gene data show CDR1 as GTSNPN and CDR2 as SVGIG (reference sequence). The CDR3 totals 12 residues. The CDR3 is CAWSTSNSPLHF. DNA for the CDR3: TGTGCCTGGAGCACCAGTAATTCACCCCTCCACTTT. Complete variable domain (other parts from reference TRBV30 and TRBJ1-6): SQTIHQWPATLVQPVGSPLSLECTVEGTSNPNLYWYRQAAGRGLQLLFYSVGIGQISSEVPQNLSASRPQDRQFILSSKKLLLSDSGFYLCAWSTSNSPLHFGNGTRLTVT.

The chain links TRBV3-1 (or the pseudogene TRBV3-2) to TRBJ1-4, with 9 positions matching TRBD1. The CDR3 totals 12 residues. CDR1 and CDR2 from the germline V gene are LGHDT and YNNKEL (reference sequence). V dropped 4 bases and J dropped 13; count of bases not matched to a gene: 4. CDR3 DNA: TGTGCCAGCAGCCCCGGGACAGGGTTACTGTTTTTT. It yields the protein CASSPGTGLLFF.

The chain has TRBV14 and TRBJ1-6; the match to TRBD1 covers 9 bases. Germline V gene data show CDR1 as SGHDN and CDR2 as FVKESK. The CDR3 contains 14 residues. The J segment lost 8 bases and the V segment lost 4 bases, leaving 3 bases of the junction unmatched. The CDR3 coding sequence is TGTGCCAGCAGCCTTACAGGGGGCGATTCACCCCTCCACTTT. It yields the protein CASSLTGGDSPLHF.

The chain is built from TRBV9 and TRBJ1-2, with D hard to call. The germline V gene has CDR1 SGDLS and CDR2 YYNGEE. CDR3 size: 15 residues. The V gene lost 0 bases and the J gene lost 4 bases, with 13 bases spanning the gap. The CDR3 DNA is TGTGCCAGCAGCGTAGCGAGCTCGACACTCTATGGCTACACCTTC. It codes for CASSVASSTLYGYTF.

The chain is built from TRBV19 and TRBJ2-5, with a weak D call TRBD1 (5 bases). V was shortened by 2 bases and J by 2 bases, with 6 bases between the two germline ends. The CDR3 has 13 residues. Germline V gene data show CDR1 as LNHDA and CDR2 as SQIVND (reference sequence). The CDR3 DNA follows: TGTGCCAGTAGTATACAGGGTCAAGAGACCCAGTACTTC. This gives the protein CASSIQGQETQYF.

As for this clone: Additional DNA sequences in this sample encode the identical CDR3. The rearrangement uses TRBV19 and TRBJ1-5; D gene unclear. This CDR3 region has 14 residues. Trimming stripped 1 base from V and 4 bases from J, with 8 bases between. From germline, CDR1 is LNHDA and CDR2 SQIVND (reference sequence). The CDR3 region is CASSIAAGNQPQHF. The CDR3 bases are TGTGCCAGTAGTATAGCCGCGGGTAATCAGCCCCAGCATTTT.

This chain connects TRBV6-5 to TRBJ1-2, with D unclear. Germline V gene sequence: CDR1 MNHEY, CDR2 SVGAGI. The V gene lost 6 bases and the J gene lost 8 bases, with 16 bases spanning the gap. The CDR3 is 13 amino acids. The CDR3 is CASRPRVPGGYTF. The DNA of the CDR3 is TGTGCCAGCAGGCCTCGGGTGCCTGGAGGCTACACCTTC.

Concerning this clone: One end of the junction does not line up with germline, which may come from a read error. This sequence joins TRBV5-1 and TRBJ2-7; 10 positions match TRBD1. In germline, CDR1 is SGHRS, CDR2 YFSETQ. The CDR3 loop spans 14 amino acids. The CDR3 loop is CATSPGTGAYEQYF. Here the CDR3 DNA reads TGCGCCACCAGCCCCGGGACAGGGGCCTACGAGCAGTACTTC. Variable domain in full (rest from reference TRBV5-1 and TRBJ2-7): KAGVTQTPRYLIKTRGQQVTLSCSPISGHRSVSWYQQTPGQGLQFLFEYFSETQRNKGNFPGRFSGRQFSNSRSEMNVSTLELGDSALYLCATSPGTGAYEQYFGPGTRLTVT.

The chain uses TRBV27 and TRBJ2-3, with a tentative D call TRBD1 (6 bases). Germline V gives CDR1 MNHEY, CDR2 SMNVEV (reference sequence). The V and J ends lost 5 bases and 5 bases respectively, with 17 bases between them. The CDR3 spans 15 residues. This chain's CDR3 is CASSGWGTFKDTQYF. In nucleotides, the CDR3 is TGTGCCAGCAGTGGGTGGGGGACATTCAAAGATACGCAGTATTTT.